This entry is about one T cell receptor beta chain. Its antigen is undetermined. V lost 1 base to trimming and J lost 9 bases, with 16 bases between them. CDR3 length equals 15 residues. Germline V CDR1 and CDR2: SEHNR, FQNEAQ (reference sequence). This sample is part of a study of cytomegalovirus exposure and HLA in healthy donors. Findings of the study overall: That first-cohort TCR clusters tended to co-occur in the 120 or so validation repertoires was found in a later analysis. Using the classifier, cytomegalovirus status was reportedly diagnosed with high specificity and sensitivity. It was about 180 TCR beta chains that were listed as cytomegalovirus-associated.

Generated by immunoSEQ multiplex PCR, the TCRdb table keeps only in-frame clones and is missing some. Here the sample spans more than 50,000 clones, over 90% being singletons. The V and J genes are TRBV7-9 and TRBJ2-1, with D possibly TRBD2 on 6 matching bases. Material: PBMCs. The clonotype originates from a man aged 18 to 29 in good health and CMV-seronegative. CDR3 coding DNA: TGTGCCAGCAGCTTAGGACTACCCGCCGGGAGTGAGCAGTTCTTC. Translation gives CASSLGLPAGSEQFF.